Listed below are T cell receptor beta chains from one sample, sequenced in a study of blood T cell repertoires in COVID-19. Profiled with immunoSEQ multiplex PCR; TCRdb holds only in-frame clones, not every one. The table has 150,000 to 200,000 clones, 70% to 90% seen once. The sample comprised peripheral blood. The receptors shown here come from a young man who had recovered from COVID-19. Both conserved end residues are part of each CDR3. A D gene is named only where the DNA matches it firmly. Rows may omit the clone size; those that give it use once, few, many or a size class.

j_call: TRBJ2-1
clone_size: -
v_call: TRBV9
d_call: -
cdr3_nt: TGTGCCAGCAGCGTCGTAGAGGGGGACTACAGGAATGAGCAGTTCTTC
cdr3_aa: CASSVVEGDYRNEQFF

j_call: TRBJ2-6
clone_size: once
v_call: TRBV5-8
d_call: -
cdr3_nt: TGTGCCAGCAGCTTGGGGAATAGAAACAGGGCTGGGGCCAACGTCCTGACTTTC
cdr3_aa: CASSLGNRNRAGANVLTF

j_call: TRBJ2-1
clone_size: -
v_call: TRBV9
d_call: TRBD1
cdr3_nt: TGTGCCAGCAGCGCCCCGACAGGGCCCAACTACAATGAGCAGTTCTTC
cdr3_aa: CASSAPTGPNYNEQFF

j_call: TRBJ2-2
clone_size: -
v_call: TRBV11-2
d_call: -
cdr3_nt: TGTGCCAGCAGCTTAGACTGGGCAAACACCGGGGAGCTGTTTTTT
cdr3_aa: CASSLDWANTGELFF

j_call: TRBJ2-3
clone_size: -
v_call: TRBV2
d_call: -
cdr3_nt: TGTGCCAGCAGTGAGGCTAGCGCGCACACAGATACGCAGTATTTT
cdr3_aa: CASSEASAHTDTQYF

j_call: TRBJ2-7
clone_size: once
v_call: TRBV5-1
d_call: TRBD1
cdr3_nt: TGCGCCAGCAGCTTGGGTCAGTCAGGGGGCTCCTACGAGCAGTACTTC
cdr3_aa: CASSLGQSGGSYEQYF

j_call: TRBJ2-7
clone_size: -
v_call: TRBV5-1
d_call: -
cdr3_nt: TGCGCCAGCAGCGGGGACTCTGGGTCCTACGAGCAGTACTTC
cdr3_aa: CASSGDSGSYEQYF

j_call: TRBJ2-1
clone_size: once
v_call: TRBV27
d_call: -
cdr3_nt: TGTGCCAGCAGTAGACCCCTGGGGCAGATACCTAACAATGAGCAGTTCTTC
cdr3_aa: CASSRPLGQIPNNEQFF

j_call: TRBJ2-7
clone_size: -
v_call: TRBV21-1
d_call: -
cdr3_nt: TGTGCCAGCAGCAACCGGGACAGTTCTTCCTACGAGCAGTACTTC
cdr3_aa: CASSNRDSSSYEQYF

j_call: TRBJ2-1
clone_size: -
v_call: TRBV6-6
d_call: -
cdr3_nt: TGTGCCAGCAGCCCCGGGAATGAGCAGTTCTTC
cdr3_aa: CASSPGNEQFF